One sample yielded the 30 T cell receptor beta chains listed below, sequenced in a study of blood T cell repertoires in COVID-19 (dated by TCRdb to the early 2020s). The library was made by the immunoSEQ multiplex PCR assay. As stored in TCRdb, this immuneACCESS dataset retains in-frame rearrangements with V and J assigned. A fraction of the clones does not appear; measured against another copy, unresolved V genes explain less than half of the discrepancy, and the remainder lacks a known reason. The table for this sample lists around 100,000 clones; just over 90% of them were counted only once. The ten largest clones add up to around 5.1% of the sample. The material sequenced was peripheral blood. The receptors stem from a man aged 45 to 65 with acute or convalescent COVID-19.

This chain uses TRBV10-2 with TRBJ2-7; 9 bases align to TRBD1. CDR3 size: 15 residues. The ends lost 5 bases at V and 4 bases at J; junction bases unmatched: 9. CDR1 and CDR2 from the germline V gene are WSHSY and SAAADI. The CDR3 protein is CASSSPETGGYEQYF. For the CDR3, the DNA is TGCGCCAGCAGTTCTCCTGAGACAGGGGGATACGAGCAGTACTTC.

This clone appeared a single time. V usage is TRBV7-2 and J usage is TRBJ1-5; D is unclear. Trimming removed 5 bases from V and 0 bases from J, with 5 bases in between. In germline, CDR1 is SGHTA, CDR2 FQGNSA. The CDR3 has 13 residues. Here the CDR3 DNA reads TGTGCCAGCAGCGTTAGTAGCAATCAGCCCCAGCATTTT. Protein product: CASSVSSNQPQHF.

The chain has TRBV14 and TRBJ1-1; the D is unclear. The CDR3 consists of 15 residues. CDR1 SGHDN and CDR2 FVKESK come from the germline V gene. V lost 4 bases to trimming and J lost 1 base, with 13 bases between them. CDR3 amino acids: CASSPVDPGNTEAFF. Written as DNA, the CDR3 is TGTGCCAGCAGCCCGGTCGATCCAGGGAACACTGAAGCTTTCTTT.

The chain couples TRBV2 to TRBJ1-2, with 10 bases identical to TRBD1. Germline CDR1 is SNHLY and CDR2 is FYNNEI. V dropped 7 bases and J dropped 3; count of bases not matched to a gene: 5. This CDR3 contains 14 residues. CDR3 bases: TGTGCCAGCACTGACAGGGGGCGCGACTATGGCTACACCTTC. Its protein product is CASTDRGRDYGYTF.

This chain connects TRBV7-2 to TRBJ1-1; TRBD1 might be the D (5 bases). Germline CDR1 is SGHTA and CDR2 is FQGNSA. This CDR3 comprises 16 residues. V lost 4 bases and J lost 0, with 15 bases in between. DNA of the CDR3: TGTGCCAGCAGCTACTTCAGCACAGGAGTGAACACTGAAGCTTTCTTT. Its protein product is CASSYFSTGVNTEAFF.

The chain joins TRBV5-1 to TRBJ2-5; 8 nucleotides match TRBD1. Per germline, CDR1 SGHRS and CDR2 YFSETQ. There are 15 residues in the CDR3. The J segment lost 1 base and the V segment lost 2 bases, leaving 4 bases of the junction unmatched. The CDR3: CASSFNTGGQETQYF. The CDR3 region has the DNA TGCGCCAGCAGCTTCAATACAGGGGGCCAAGAGACCCAGTACTTC.

The CDR3 loop reads CASSLEGRADQPQHF. CDR3 nucleotide sequence: TGCGCCAGCAGCTTGGAGGGGAGGGCCGATCAGCCCCAGCATTTT. The chain uses TRBV5-1 and TRBJ1-5; D is possibly TRBD1 (5 bases). Per germline, CDR1 SGHRS and CDR2 YFSETQ. V was shortened by 0 bases and J by 5 bases, with 12 bases between the two germline ends. This CDR3 contains 15 residues.

This chain uses TRBV7-7 with TRBJ1-4; TRBD1 matches at 7 bases. This CDR3 spans 15 amino acids. V was clipped by 5 bases and J by 8 bases; unmatched bases: 11. The germline V gene has CDR1 SSHAT and CDR2 FNYEAQ (reference sequence). In DNA form, the CDR3 reads TGTGCCAGCAGCCGAAAGACAGGGCTAGGGGAAAAACTGTTTTTT. It codes for CASSRKTGLGEKLFF. Filled out from reference TRBV7-7 and TRBJ1-4, the complete variable domain reads GAGVSQSPRYKVTKRGQDVTLRCDPISSHATLYWYQQALGQGPEFLTYFNYEAQPDKSGLPSDRFSAERPEGSISTLTIQRTEQRDSAMYRCASSRKTGLGEKLFFGSGTQLSVL.

This clone was recorded only once. The genes are TRBV14 and TRBJ1-3, with D hard to call. V lost 3 bases and J 0 bases, leaving 12 bases between the germline ends. The CDR3 has 16 amino acids. Germline CDR1 SGHDN, CDR2 FVKESK. CDR3 DNA sequence: TGTGCCAGCAGCCACGATACCGGGTACTCTGGAAACACCATATATTTT. Its protein is CASSHDTGYSGNTIYF.

The chain carries TRBV19 and TRBJ2-1; 11 bases align to TRBD2. The V gene end was trimmed by 3 bases and the J gene end by 4 bases; junction bases not matched to a gene: 2. The CDR3 has 15 residues. The V gene's germline CDR1 is LNHDA and CDR2 SQIVND (reference sequence). In DNA form, the CDR3 reads TGTGCCAGTAGTATCGGACTAGCGGGTTACAATGAGCAGTTCTTC. Its translation is CASSIGLAGYNEQFF.

This clone showed up just once. The CDR3 DNA reads as TGTGCCAGCAGTTACCAGGGGCCCAGGGTGAACACTGAAGCTTTCTTT. It encodes CASSYQGPRVNTEAFF. The V gene is TRBV27, the J gene TRBJ1-1; possible D gene TRBD1, 6 bases. This CDR3 comprises 16 residues. Germline values: CDR1 MNHEY, CDR2 SMNVEV (reference sequence). V lost 4 bases to trimming and J lost 0 bases, with 15 bases between them.

J is TRBJ1-1 and V is TRBV19; D gene uncertain. CDR1 and CDR2 from the germline V gene are LNHDA and SQIVND (reference sequence). V was pared by 5 bases and J by 4 bases, with 11 bases between. The CDR3 contains 13 residues. CDR3 amino acids: CASSSAGGTEAFF. CDR3 nucleotides: TGTGCCAGTAGTTCGGCGGGAGGCACTGAAGCTTTCTTT.

The chain is built from TRBV27 and TRBJ2-3; maybe TRBD2 (6 bases). Trimming shortened V by 3 bases and J by 0 bases, and 10 bases separated the two germline ends. This CDR3 comprises 15 residues. Germline CDR1 is MNHEY and CDR2 is SMNVEV (reference sequence). CDR3 sequence (DNA): TGTGCCAGCAGTTTTATGAGCGGGAGCACAGATACGCAGTATTTT. It is translated as CASSFMSGSTDTQYF.

The genes are TRBV2 and TRBJ2-3; D perhaps matches TRBD1 (6 bases). The germline V and J ends were trimmed by 6 bases and 0 bases, with 13 bases remaining between them. Germline CDR1 is SNHLY and CDR2 is FYNNEI. The CDR3 consists of 15 residues. The CDR3 loop reads CASRLQGVSTDTQYF. The CDR3 bases are TGTGCCAGCAGGTTACAGGGCGTTAGCACAGATACGCAGTATTTT. Full variable domain (remainder filled in from reference TRBV2 and TRBJ2-3): EPEVTQTPSHQVTQMGQEVILRCVPISNHLYFYWYRQILGQKVEFLVSFYNNEISEKSEIFDDQFSVERPDGSNFTLKIRSTKLEDSAMYFCASRLQGVSTDTQYFGPGTRLTVL.

The chain links TRBV12-3 or TRBV12-4 to TRBJ2-7; D not resolved. This CDR3 comprises 12 residues. Trimming shortened V by 3 bases and J by 3 bases, and 6 bases separated the two germline ends. The CDR3 sequence: CASSFRVYEQYF. In DNA form, the CDR3 reads TGTGCCAGCAGTTTCCGGGTCTACGAGCAGTACTTC.

The count of this clone is one. The chain carries TRBV4-3 and TRBJ2-1; D is perhaps TRBD2 (7 bases). V was pared by 0 bases and J by 9 bases, with 18 bases between. The CDR3 has 16 residues. Germline V gene lookup returns CDR1 LGHNA and CDR2 YSLEER. Here the CDR3 DNA reads TGCGCCAGCAGCCAAGATGAGAGGGGGGGCGGCGGTGAGCAGTTCTTC. Amino acid sequence: CASSQDERGGGGEQFF.

The V call is TRBV30, the J call TRBJ2-7; the match to TRBD2 covers 8 bases. Germline V gives CDR1 GTSNPN, CDR2 SVGIG (reference sequence). CDR3 length: 16 amino acids. After removal of 0 bases from V and 2 bases from J, the junction contained 9 bases not matched to a gene. As DNA, the CDR3 is TGTGCCTGGAGTGTACGTATGGTAGCGGGGACCTACGAGCAGTACTTC. Translation gives CAWSVRMVAGTYEQYF. Combining the CDR3 with reference TRBV30 and TRBJ2-7 gives the whole variable domain SQTIHQWPATLVQPVGSPLSLECTVEGTSNPNLYWYRQAAGRGLQLLFYSVGIGQISSEVPQNLSASRPQDRQFILSSKKLLLSDSGFYLCAWSVRMVAGTYEQYFGPGTRLTVT.

The rearrangement links TRBV19 to TRBJ2-6; D is ambiguous. Germline values: CDR1 LNHDA, CDR2 SQIVND (reference sequence). The CDR3 extends over 16 amino acids. Trimming took 5 bases from V and 0 from J, leaving 11 bases between them. The CDR3 coding sequence is TGTGCCAGTAGTCAGGCAGGTATCTCTGGGGCCAACGTCCTGACTTTC. This encodes CASSQAGISGANVLTF.

J is TRBJ2-1 and V is TRBV7-9, with a tentative D call TRBD2 (7 bases). Trimming took 3 bases from V and 9 from J, leaving 18 bases between them. This CDR3 region has 15 residues. In germline, CDR1 is SEHNR, CDR2 FQNEAQ (reference sequence). The CDR3 sequence: CASSFSGGRGGEQFF. As DNA, the CDR3 is TGTGCCAGCAGCTTCTCTGGCGGGAGAGGGGGTGAGCAGTTCTTC.

The sample holds one count of this clone. The chain couples TRBV30 to TRBJ2-7, with TRBD1 matching 7 bases. The CDR3 is 12 amino acids. CDR1 is GTSNPN and CDR2 is SVGIG in the germline V gene (reference sequence). Trimming at V came to 1 base and at J to 6 bases, leaving 3 bases not matched to a gene. CDR3 in amino acids: CAWSGNRGEQYF. Written as DNA, the CDR3 is TGTGCCTGGAGTGGTAACAGGGGCGAGCAGTACTTC.

The rearrangement links TRBV7-9 to TRBJ2-6; no definite D call. Germline V CDR1 and CDR2: SEHNR, FQNEAQ (reference sequence). Deletions cut 6 bases from V and 2 bases from J, with 8 bases between. The CDR3 extends over 14 amino acids. The CDR3 loop reads CASRESAGANVLTF. The CDR3 DNA follows: TGTGCCAGCAGGGAAAGCGCTGGGGCCAACGTCCTGACTTTC.

The chain has TRBV7-2 and TRBJ2-5, with TRBD2 identical over 11 bases. The germline CDR1 and CDR2 sequences are SGHTA and FQGNSA. The V segment lost 2 bases and the J segment 2 bases; nucleotides outside the gene matches: 4. This CDR3 region has 16 residues. The DNA for the CDR3 is TGTGCCAGCAGCTTATCGGGACTAGCGGATCAAGAGACCCAGTACTTC. Protein: CASSLSGLADQETQYF.

The V and J genes are TRBV5-1 and TRBJ2-3; 8 nucleotides match TRBD1. In germline, CDR1 is SGHRS, CDR2 YFSETQ. After removal of 4 bases from V and 4 bases from J, the junction contained 11 bases not matched to a gene. The CDR3 covers 16 residues. CDR3: CASSLPSGGAADTQYF. DNA for the CDR3: TGCGCCAGCAGCCTTCCCTCAGGGGGCGCAGCAGATACGCAGTATTTT. The entire variable domain, with the rest obtained from reference TRBV5-1 and TRBJ2-3, is as follows: KAGVTQTPRYLIKTRGQQVTLSCSPISGHRSVSWYQQTPGQGLQFLFEYFSETQRNKGNFPGRFSGRQFSNSRSEMNVSTLELGDSALYLCASSLPSGGAADTQYFGPGTRLTVL.

This sequence joins TRBV7-9 and TRBJ1-1, with TRBD1 identical over 9 bases. Germline trimming cut 5 bases from V and 2 bases from J; bases unmatched to any gene: 6. The CDR3 covers 15 residues. Germline V gives CDR1 SEHNR, CDR2 FQNEAQ (reference sequence). The CDR3: CASSHRDRVNTEAFF. CDR3 DNA: TGTGCCAGCAGCCATCGGGACAGGGTCAACACTGAAGCTTTCTTT.

The V gene is TRBV24-1, the J gene TRBJ2-5; 7 nucleotides agree with TRBD2. This CDR3 is 14 amino acids long. V shed 4 bases, J shed 4 bases, and the junction held 5 bases outside the gene matches. CDR1 and CDR2 (germline): KGHDR, SFDVKD. The CDR3 sequence: CATSDRTGGETQYF. The CDR3 DNA follows: TGTGCCACCAGTGACCGGACGGGAGGAGAGACCCAGTACTTC.

This clone was detected once. The chain joins TRBV15 to TRBJ2-5, with a tentative D call TRBD1 (6 bases). CDR1 is LNHNV, CDR2 YYDKDF, per germline (reference sequence). The CDR3 spans 13 residues. Trimming shortened V by 2 bases and J by 4 bases, and 8 bases separated the two germline ends. CDR3 loop: CATSRQGTETQYF. The CDR3 DNA is TGTGCCACCAGCAGACAGGGGACAGAGACCCAGTACTTC.

The rearrangement uses TRBV4-1 and TRBJ1-5; tentative D call: TRBD1 (6 bases). V was shortened by 0 bases and J by 5 bases, with 8 bases between the two germline ends. The germline gives CDR1 MGHRA, CDR2 YSYEKL. The CDR3 runs 14 residues. CDR3: CASSQDPGDQPQHF. CDR3 DNA: TGCGCCAGCAGCCAAGATCCAGGGGATCAGCCCCAGCATTTT.

As for this clone: This sample also contains other DNA sequences that code for the same CDR3. The chain carries TRBV6-6 and TRBJ2-2; TRBD1 might be the D (6 bases). Per germline, CDR1 MNHNY and CDR2 SVGAGI (reference sequence). With 8 bases removed from V and 5 bases from J, the gap between germline ends came to 15 bases. The CDR3 is 14 residues long. This CDR3 reads CASSPQGRTGELFF. Here the CDR3 DNA reads TGTGCCAGCTCCCCCCAGGGGAGAACCGGGGAGCTGTTTTTT.

The sample holds one count of this clone. The genes are TRBV6-5 and TRBJ2-7; no clear D. The CDR3 consists of 12 residues. Germline V gene sequence: CDR1 MNHEY, CDR2 SVGAGI. Trimming took off 6 bases at V and 12 bases at J, with 18 bases between the two ends. CDR3 sequence: CASRLDGASLYF. DNA of the CDR3: TGTGCCAGCAGGCTAGACGGTGCGTCATTGTACTTC.

The rearrangement uses TRBV11-3 and TRBJ2-5; D may be TRBD2 (5 bases). The CDR3 consists of 15 residues. With 1 base removed from V and 2 bases from J, the gap between germline ends came to 11 bases. Germline values: CDR1 SGHNT, CDR2 YENEEA. CDR3 nucleotide sequence: TGTGCCAGCAGCTTAGTTTGGCGGACTCAAGAGACCCAGTACTTC. It yields the protein CASSLVWRTQETQYF.